Shown below are 11 T cell receptor beta chains from a single sample sequenced in a study of immune cell composition in non-small cell lung cancer (dated by TCRdb to 2016 to 2017). Normal lung samples came from the same patient and were non-adjacent lung tissue collected as far from the tumour as possible, with a minimum distance of 3 cm. Library method: the immunoSEQ multiplex PCR assay. TCRdb took this table from immuneACCESS and kept in-frame rearrangements with V and J called. Such tables lack part of the clones; where checked against another copy, unresolved V genes explain under half of the gap, and the rest is unexplained. In all, the sample holds about 5,900 clones, and roughly 85% of those were seen once. The ten top clones hold 6% to 6.5% of the sample. Sequenced input: non-adjacent lung tissue. Receptor source: a human donor with non-small cell lung cancer.

The chain links TRBV6-5 to TRBJ2-1; 9 bases are a match to TRBD2. The germline V gene encodes CDR1 MNHEY and CDR2 SVGAGI. The CDR3 is made up of 14 amino acids. With V trimmed by 6 bases and J by 9 bases, 9 bases remained unmatched. Here the CDR3 reads CASRTGTSLGEQFF. For the CDR3, the DNA is TGTGCCAGCAGAACCGGGACTAGCCTCGGTGAGCAGTTCTTC.

V gene TRBV7-9 combines with J gene TRBJ1-4; D remains ambiguous. V lost 2 bases, J lost 7 bases, and 11 bases lay in between. The CDR3 contains 14 residues. The germline V gene has CDR1 SEHNR and CDR2 FQNEAQ (reference sequence). The CDR3: CASSLPGMGEKLFF. The DNA for the CDR3 is TGTGCCAGCAGCTTACCGGGGATGGGTGAAAAACTGTTTTTT.

This clone was detected a few times. This sequence joins TRBV7-9 and TRBJ1-4; no clear D. The CDR3 loop spans 14 amino acids. In germline, CDR1 is SEHNR, CDR2 FQNEAQ (reference sequence). Trimming removed 0 bases from V and 6 bases from J, with 8 bases in between. This chain's CDR3 is CASSLAGGDEKLFF. CDR3 nucleotide sequence: TGTGCCAGCAGCTTAGCAGGAGGCGATGAAAAACTGTTTTTT.

The rearrangement joins TRBV5-1 to TRBJ2-4, with a tentative D call TRBD1 (6 bases). The germline CDR1 and CDR2 sequences are SGHRS and YFSETQ. Trimming took 3 bases from V and 7 from J, leaving 8 bases between them. The CDR3 has 12 amino acids. The CDR3 DNA reads TGCGCCAGCAGCTCGGACAGTAACATTCAGTACTTC. Protein sequence: CASSSDSNIQYF.

To note about this clone: The same CDR3 can be traced to other DNA sequences in this sample. The rearrangement joins TRBV19 to TRBJ1-1, with a tentative D call TRBD1 (6 bases). V lost 1 base and J 5 bases, leaving 11 bases between the germline ends. CDR3 size: 14 residues. Germline V gene data show CDR1 as LNHDA and CDR2 as SQIVND (reference sequence). DNA for the CDR3: TGTGCCAGTAGTATAGTTGGGGGCGCGACTGAAGCTTTCTTT. Translating it yields CASSIVGGATEAFF. The entire variable domain, with the rest obtained from reference TRBV19 and TRBJ1-1, is as follows: DGGITQSPKYLFRKEGQNVTLSCEQNLNHDAMYWYRQDPGQGLRLIYYSQIVNDFQKGDIAEGYSVSREKKESFPLTVTSAQKNPTAFYLCASSIVGGATEAFFGQGTRLTVV.

The rearrangement uses TRBV30 and TRBJ1-2; possible D gene TRBD1, 5 bases. This CDR3 contains 14 residues. Trimming cost V 2 bases and J 7 bases, with 17 bases left between them. Germline-derived CDR1 and CDR2 are GTSNPN and SVGIG (reference sequence). CDR3 region: CAWSISRGNGGYTF. In nucleotides, the CDR3 is TGTGCCTGGAGTATATCTCGGGGGAATGGTGGCTACACCTTC.

The chain carries TRBV19 and TRBJ2-7, with a possible D match to TRBD1 (6 bases). Germline V lookup: CDR1 LNHDA, CDR2 SQIVND (reference sequence). The CDR3 is 15 residues long. With 6 bases removed from V and 0 bases from J, the gap between germline ends came to 15 bases. The CDR3 DNA reads TGTGCCAGTAGCCACCTTGGACAGCTCTCCTACGAGCAGTACTTC. It is translated as CASSHLGQLSYEQYF.

The chain couples TRBV6-5 to TRBJ2-1; a weak D match, TRBD2 (6 bases). The CDR3 loop spans 13 amino acids. Trimming pared 7 bases from V and 10 bases from J, leaving 17 bases between. Germline V gives CDR1 MNHEY, CDR2 SVGAGI. In nucleotides, the CDR3 is TGTGCCAGCACTCGGGGGTTAGGTTACGAGCAGTTCTTC. Amino acid sequence: CASTRGLGYEQFF.

This clone has just a few counts. The CDR3 sequence: CASSMQMNTGELFF. The CDR3 nucleotides read TGTGCCAGTAGTATGCAGATGAACACCGGGGAGCTGTTTTTT. The chain links TRBV19 to TRBJ2-2; no clear D gene. Germline CDR1 and CDR2: LNHDA and SQIVND (reference sequence). The V end lost 3 bases, the J end lost 1 base, and 6 bases lay between the germline ends. The CDR3 sequence is 14 residues long.

This clone appeared a few times. The chain is built from TRBV4-3 and TRBJ2-7, with TRBD2 matching 10 bases. Germline CDR1 and CDR2: LGHNA and YSLEER. The CDR3 has 17 amino acids. J lost 4 bases, V lost 1 base, and 10 bases had no gene match. The CDR3 sequence: CASSQATRTSGYYEQYF. The CDR3, as DNA: TGCGCCAGCAGCCAAGCTACACGGACTAGCGGCTATTACGAGCAGTACTTC.

The V gene is TRBV30, the J gene TRBJ1-2, with D possibly being TRBD1 (5 bases). The CDR3 length is 13 residues. Germline CDR1 reads GTSNPN; CDR2 reads SVGIG (reference sequence). V was cut by 2 bases and J by 6 bases, with 13 bases left in between. The CDR3 coding sequence is TGTGCCTGGAGTCGACAGAGCCGGGATGGCTACACCTTC. Residues: CAWSRQSRDGYTF.